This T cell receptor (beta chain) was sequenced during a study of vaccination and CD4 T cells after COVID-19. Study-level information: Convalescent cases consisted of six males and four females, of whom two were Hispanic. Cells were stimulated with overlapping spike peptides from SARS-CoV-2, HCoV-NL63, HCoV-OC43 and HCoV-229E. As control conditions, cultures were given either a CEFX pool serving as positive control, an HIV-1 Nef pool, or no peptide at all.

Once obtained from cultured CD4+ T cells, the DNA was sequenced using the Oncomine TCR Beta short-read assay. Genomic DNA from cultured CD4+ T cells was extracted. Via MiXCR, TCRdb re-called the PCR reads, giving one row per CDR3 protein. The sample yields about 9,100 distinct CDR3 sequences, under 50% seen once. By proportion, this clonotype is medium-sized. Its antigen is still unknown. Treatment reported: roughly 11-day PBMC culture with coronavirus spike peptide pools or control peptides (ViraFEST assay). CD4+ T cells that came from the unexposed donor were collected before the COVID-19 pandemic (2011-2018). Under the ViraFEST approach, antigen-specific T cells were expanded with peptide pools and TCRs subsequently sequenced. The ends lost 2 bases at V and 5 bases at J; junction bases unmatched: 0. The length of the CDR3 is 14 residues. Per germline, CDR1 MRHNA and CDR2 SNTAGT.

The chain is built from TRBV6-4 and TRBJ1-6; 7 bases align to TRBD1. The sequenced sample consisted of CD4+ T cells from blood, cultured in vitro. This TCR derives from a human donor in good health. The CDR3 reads CASSDGTDNSPLHF. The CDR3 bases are TGTGCCAGCAGTGACGGGACAGATAATTCACCCCTCCACTTT.